This T cell receptor beta chain was captured in a study of blood T cell repertoires in COVID-19. Study background: T cells, B-cell-depleted T cells, or PBMCs provided the cDNA or gDNA that served as material.

The CDR3 is 15 residues long. V lost 7 bases, J lost 7 bases, and 13 bases stayed unmatched. Germline CDR1 reads MDHEN; CDR2 reads SYDVKM. The repertoire was sequenced with immunoSEQ multiplex PCR; TCRdb's copy has only in-frame clones and lacks some. The data hold 35,000 to 40,000 clones, with about 86% observed a single time. V is TRBV28 and J is TRBJ2-1; TRBD1 matches at 7 bases. The TCR sequence derives from a human donor with acute or convalescent COVID-19. The donor label of this sample is uncertain. Sequencing was performed on peripheral blood. The DNA for the CDR3 is TGTGCCAGCACCGCCCAGACAGGGACCTTAAATGAGCAGTTCTTC. Amino acids: CASTAQTGTLNEQFF.